The T cell receptor (beta chain) under discussion was sequenced for a study of cytomegalovirus exposure and HLA in healthy donors. Regarding the study as a whole: TCR sequences were mostly rare, though some public TCRs occurred in many donors. There were some V segments, including TRBV6-2 and TRBV6-3, excluded as indistinguishable. Clonal expansion was found to be greater in HLA-associated TCR beta chains than in equally common others in a later analysis.

Germline V gene lookup returns CDR1 MDHEN and CDR2 SYDVKM. Trimming removed 6 bases from V and 7 bases from J; junction bases left unmatched: 7. CDR3 length equals 13 residues. In regard to this clone: The antigen remains undetermined.

The primer mix had 60 Vbeta and 13 Jbeta primers. Methods used by the authors: Among the unique TCR beta chains that a later analysis counted, around 72 million in all, roughly 11 million were shared. Libraries were prepared by immunoSEQ multiplex PCR; TCRdb keeps only in-frame clonotypes and omits some of them. For V, J and clone size, that table is used; D and trimming come from the DNA. There are some 120,000 clones in the sample; roughly 80% occur only once, and 2% to 3% lies in the top ten. Sequenced sample: PBMCs. The TCR sequence derives from a man between 25 and 39 years old in good health and CMV-seronegative. The rearrangement joins TRBV28 to TRBJ1-2, with 8 bases that match TRBD1. The CDR3 sequence is CASSGQGFAGYTF. The CDR3 DNA reads as TGTGCCAGCAGCGGACAGGGATTTGCTGGCTACACCTTC.